This entry lists 18 T cell receptor beta chains sequenced from one sample in a study of blood T cell repertoires in COVID-19 (TCRdb year 2020). The library was prepared using the immunoSEQ multiplex PCR assay. In its TCRdb copy, this immuneACCESS table keeps in-frame sequences only and misses some clones. Where compared with another copy, unresolved V genes explain less than half of these, and the others have no known cause. The sample table records some 250,000 clones; approximately 84% of these occur just once. Together, the top ten hold roughly 15% of the sample. The sample was PBMCs or T cells enriched from blood (not recorded which). Receptors originate from a man aged 40-50 years who had recovered from COVID-19.

This chain uses TRBV30 with TRBJ1-6, with TRBD1 matching over 7 bases. CDR3 length: 15 amino acids. CDR1 is GTSNPN and CDR2 is SVGIG in the germline V gene (reference sequence). The trim removed 5 bases at V and 6 bases at J, leaving 10 bases unmatched. The DNA for the CDR3 is TGTGCCTGGGGCGCCGGGACAGTTACTAATTCACCCCTCCACTTT. Translated: CAWGAGTVTNSPLHF.

This chain connects TRBV25-1 to TRBJ1-5; D might be TRBD1 (5 bases). Per the germline V gene, CDR1 is MGHDK and CDR2 is SYGVNS. The CDR3 spans 13 residues. Between the trimmed V and J ends, which lost 8 bases and 1 base, there was a span of 9 bases. CDR3 protein: CASSQGSNQPQHF. CDR3 sequence (DNA): TGTGCCAGCTCCCAGGGAAGCAATCAGCCCCAGCATTTT.

This clone was seen repeatedly, ten times or more. V is TRBV28 and J is TRBJ2-7; 8 bases line up with TRBD1. This CDR3 comprises 13 residues. Looked up from germline, CDR1 is MDHEN and CDR2 is SYDVKM. The J segment lost 1 base and the V segment lost 6 bases, leaving 2 bases of the junction unmatched. The CDR3 spells CASSRDRSYEQYF. The DNA for the CDR3 is TGTGCCAGCAGCAGGGACAGGTCCTACGAGCAGTACTTC.

The rearrangement links TRBV30 to TRBJ2-1; D is uncertain. CDR1 is GTSNPN, CDR2 SVGIG, per germline (reference sequence). The CDR3 loop spans 11 amino acids. V was trimmed by 8 bases and J by 4 bases, leaving 9 bases between them. The CDR3 nucleotides are TGTGCCGGCATCTCATACAATGAGCAGTTCTTC. Amino acids: CAGISYNEQFF.

CDR3 nucleotides: TGTGCCAGCAAGGAACGAGGGTATAATTCACCCCTCCACTTT. Amino acid sequence: CASKERGYNSPLHF. V is TRBV6-5 and J is TRBJ1-6; D not resolved. V shed 7 bases and J shed 4 bases, with 11 bases lying between them. Germline V gene lookup returns CDR1 MNHEY and CDR2 SVGAGI. CDR3 size: 14 residues.

This chain joins TRBV9 and TRBJ1-2; 8 nucleotides match TRBD1. Losses at the gene ends were 2 bases for V and 5 bases for J; bases not matched to a gene: 5. Germline CDR1 is SGDLS and CDR2 is YYNGEE. The CDR3 loop spans 14 amino acids. CDR3 protein: CASSVGTGGYGYTF. The DNA for the CDR3 is TGTGCCAGCAGCGTGGGCACAGGGGGATATGGCTACACCTTC.

This chain joins TRBV18 and TRBJ1-2; D gene uncertain. This CDR3 contains 15 residues. Germline-derived CDR1 and CDR2 are KGHSH and LQKENI. Trimming took 0 bases from V and 4 from J, leaving 12 bases between them. For the CDR3, the DNA is TGTGCCAGCTCACCACCCCCCGCCGGACTCTATGGCTACACCTTC. Translating it yields CASSPPPAGLYGYTF.

As concerns this clone: Other DNA sequences in the sample encode the same CDR3. This chain links TRBV5-1 with TRBJ1-3; D remains ambiguous. Germline V gives CDR1 SGHRS, CDR2 YFSETQ. CDR3 length equals 14 residues. The V gene lost 4 bases and the J gene lost 0 bases, with 8 bases spanning the gap. As DNA, the CDR3 is TGCGCCAGCAGCCCAGTAAGCTCTGGAAACACCATATATTTT. Its protein is CASSPVSSGNTIYF.

The genes are TRBV4-1 and TRBJ2-5; D gene uncertain. The germline V gene has CDR1 MGHRA and CDR2 YSYEKL. CDR3 length equals 12 residues. V lost 1 base, J lost 7 bases, and 7 bases lay in between. The CDR3 bases are TGCGCCAGCAGCCAAGTCGGAGCGACCCAGTACTTC. Amino acid sequence: CASSQVGATQYF.

The genes are TRBV28 and TRBJ1-4; D remains ambiguous. The V and J ends lost 5 bases and 8 bases respectively, with 12 bases between them. Germline lookup yields CDR1 MDHEN and CDR2 SYDVKM. The CDR3 is 13 amino acids. CDR3 DNA sequence: TGTGCCAGCAGTCGAGGCAGAGGGGAAAAACTGTTTTTT. Residues: CASSRGRGEKLFF. Full variable domain (rest looked up from reference TRBV28 and TRBJ1-4): DVKVTQSSRYLVKRTGEKVFLECVQDMDHENMFWYRQDPGLGLRLIYFSYDVKMKEKGDIPEGYSVSREKKERFSLILESASTNQTSMYLCASSRGRGEKLFFGSGTQLSVL.

The table lists this clone with many counts. DNA of the CDR3: TGTGCCAGCACCGAACTGGTAACCACCTACGAGCAGTACTTC. It translates to CASTELVTTYEQYF. J is TRBJ2-7 and V is TRBV6-5; D is unclear. The CDR3 has 14 residues. From germline, CDR1 is MNHEY and CDR2 SVGAGI. Trimming pared 7 bases from V and 2 bases from J, leaving 15 bases between.

The chain uses TRBV6-1 and TRBJ1-1, with D tentatively TRBD1 (6 bases). Trimming removed 3 bases at V and 11 bases at J, with 13 bases between. The CDR3 runs 12 residues. CDR1 and CDR2 (germline): MNHNS, SASEGT. This CDR3 is CASSEPGVDAFF. In nucleotides, the CDR3 is TGTGCCAGCAGTGAGCCAGGGGTTGATGCTTTCTTT.

CDR3 DNA: TGTGCCGGGGGCAGGGAGAACACTGAAGCTTTCTTT. This codes for CAGGRENTEAFF. The V call is TRBV7-9, the J call TRBJ1-1; D is possibly TRBD1 (6 bases). The V end lost 11 bases, the J end lost 1 base, and 11 bases lay between the germline ends. The CDR3 loop spans 12 amino acids. CDR1 and CDR2 from the germline V gene are SEHNR and FQNEAQ (reference sequence).

This chain joins TRBV11-2 and TRBJ1-1; D unresolved. Germline values: CDR1 SGHAT, CDR2 FQNNGV. Trimming removed 5 bases from V and 0 bases from J, with 16 bases in between. This CDR3 has 16 amino acids. The CDR3 nucleotides read TGTGCCAGCAGCCAATCGGGGTGGAACATGAACACTGAAGCTTTCTTT. Encoded protein: CASSQSGWNMNTEAFF.

This chain links TRBV2 with TRBJ2-2, with 12 bases lining up with TRBD2. V shed 6 bases and J 4 bases; nucleotides not matched to a gene: 3. Germline V gene data show CDR1 as SNHLY and CDR2 as FYNNEI. The CDR3 is made up of 15 amino acids. The CDR3 here is CASSLAGGPTGELFF. Here the CDR3 DNA reads TGTGCCAGCAGCCTAGCGGGAGGGCCCACCGGGGAGCTGTTTTTT.

This chain's CDR3 is CASSNPRGKTGSNYGYTF. CDR3 sequence (DNA): TGTGCCAGTAGTAACCCCCGGGGAAAGACAGGTTCTAACTATGGCTACACCTTC. The gene calls are TRBV19 and TRBJ1-2; possibly TRBD1 for D (6 bases). Germline loops: CDR1 LNHDA, CDR2 SQIVND (reference sequence). The CDR3 has 18 residues. Between the trimmed V and J ends, which lost 4 bases and 0 bases, there was a span of 21 bases.

The rearrangement uses TRBV29-1 and TRBJ1-4; a possible D gene is TRBD1 (5 bases). The CDR3 loop spans 12 amino acids. V was shortened by 7 bases and J by 4 bases, with 10 bases between the two germline ends. Germline assignment: CDR1 SQVTM and CDR2 ANQGSEA. CDR3 region: CSGQQDNEKLFF. The DNA of the CDR3 is TGCAGCGGCCAACAGGATAATGAAAAACTGTTTTTT.

This sequence joins TRBV2 and TRBJ1-3; no definite D call. Trimming shortened V by 0 bases and J by 0 bases, and 3 bases separated the two germline ends. Germline V gives CDR1 SNHLY, CDR2 FYNNEI. The CDR3 runs 14 residues. CDR3 amino acids: CASSEASSGNTIYF. CDR3 in DNA: TGTGCCAGCAGTGAAGCGAGCTCTGGAAACACCATATATTTT.